This record looks at one TCR beta chain sequence and its context. Its antigen is undetermined. Each subset's genomic DNA was shared equally among a number of immunoSEQ plates. Sequenced by immunoSEQ multiplex PCR; TCRdb stores in-frame clones only, minus some. The data show millions of clones, about 95% seen once. Germline CDR1 is MNHEY and CDR2 is SVGAGI. This CDR3 is built from 14 residues. The V and J ends lost 4 bases and 6 bases respectively, with 13 bases between them. These data belong to a study of shared clonotypes between healthy human individuals. Overall study: CD8 memory received one plate per donor, CD8 naive two, CD4 memory three and CD4 naive three. Findings and limits, study-wide: The study drew on few donors, limiting represented genetic and exposure-history diversity. Shared clonotypes: approximately 5.3% naive CD4, under 4% naive CD8, over 2% memory CD4, approximately 0.37% memory CD8.

Naive CD8 cells were CD45RO-negative, positively selected for CCR7, excluding terminally differentiated effector memory CD45RA+ cells. The chain employs TRBV6-5 and TRBJ1-5; D remains unclear. The sample consisted of naive CD8+ T cells sorted from blood. This TCR derives from a man in his late teens or twenties in good health. CDR3 sequence (DNA): TGTGCCAGCAGTTTGAGGGAAGGGAGTCAGCCCCAGCATTTT. Protein sequence: CASSLREGSQPQHF.